Below, 14 T cell receptor beta chains from the same sample are listed, as sequenced in a study of CD8+ T cells in alopecia areata. cDNA serving as the sequencing template came from extracted, reverse transcribed RNA. Using immunoSEQ multiplex PCR, the repertoire was profiled, and TCRdb retains in-frame clones only, with some absent. The sample has 110,000 to 150,000 clones, roughly 64% seen once. The sequencing here drew on CD4+ T cells sorted from blood, taken at week 0. The source is a human donor with alopecia areata.

This rearrangement joins TRBV29-1 to TRBJ1-1; D perhaps matches TRBD1 (5 bases). Trimming pared 4 bases from V and 0 bases from J, leaving 9 bases between. CDR3 length equals 13 residues. Germline V gene lookup returns CDR1 SQVTM and CDR2 ANQGSEA. The DNA of the CDR3 is TGCAGCGTTGCGCCGGGGCTGAACACTGAAGCTTTCTTT. Translating it yields CSVAPGLNTEAFF.

The sample holds one count of this clone. The chain has TRBV6-5 and TRBJ1-6; D gene uncertain. The V end lost 3 bases, the J end lost 9 bases, and 6 bases lay between the germline ends. The length of the CDR3 is 12 residues. Looked up from germline, CDR1 is MNHEY and CDR2 is SVGAGI. CDR3 amino acids: CASSYTFSPLHF. CDR3 bases: TGTGCCAGCAGTTATACATTTTCACCCCTCCACTTT.

The chain combines TRBV29-1 with TRBJ1-2; D gene uncertain. Germline V gene data show CDR1 as SQVTM and CDR2 as ANQGSEA. V dropped 4 bases and J dropped 2 bases, with 11 bases sitting between them. The CDR3 has 13 amino acids. The CDR3 DNA reads as TGCAGCGTTGCTGAAGGCACCAACTATGGCTACACCTTC. Its translation: CSVAEGTNYGYTF.

The chain combines TRBV10-3 with TRBJ1-6; TRBD1 matches at 8 bases. CDR1 ENHRY and CDR2 SYGVKD come from the germline V gene. This CDR3 has 13 amino acids. Trimming cost V 9 bases and J 8 bases; bases outside gene matches: 6. CDR3 sequence reads: CAISTGGDSPLHF. As DNA, the CDR3 is TGTGCCATTAGCACAGGGGGGGATTCACCCCTCCACTTT.

This clone is a singleton in its sample. V is TRBV29-1 and J is TRBJ2-1; D unclear. This CDR3 is built from 10 residues. The V gene's germline CDR1 is SQVTM and CDR2 ANQGSEA. Trimming pared 7 bases from V and 6 bases from J, leaving 7 bases between. The CDR3 DNA follows: TGCAGCGCTTATCCCAATGAGCAGTTCTTC. As protein: CSAYPNEQFF.

As regards this clone: A read error is the likely source, as a far larger clone sits one nucleotide away. This CDR3 is also generated by other DNA sequences in the sample. The chain couples TRBV7-3 to TRBJ1-6; TRBD1 matches at 7 bases. The CDR3 consists of 18 residues. Germline assignment: CDR1 SGHTA and CDR2 FQGTGA. J was trimmed by 0 bases and V by 5 bases; bases with no gene match: 10. CDR3 bases: TGTGCCAGCAGCCTATCAGCAGGGGGGAGCTCCTATAATTCACCCCTCCACTTT. Translation: CASSLSAGGSSYNSPLHF.

This clone was found a few times. Its ends do not fully match the called genes, so a read error is possible. The V call is TRBV7-8, the J call TRBJ2-7; possibly TRBD2 for D (6 bases). Germline V gene sequence: CDR1 SGHVS, CDR2 FQNEAQ. There are 15 residues in the CDR3. The CDR3 sequence: CASSSRPGVSSEQYF. The CDR3 nucleotides are TGTGCCAGCAGCTCCCGACCGGGAGTCTCCTCCGAGCAGTACTTC.

The V gene is TRBV29-1, the J gene TRBJ2-2; D perhaps matches TRBD1 (6 bases). The V and J ends lost 3 bases and 0 bases respectively, with 17 bases between them. The CDR3 is 17 amino acids. Germline lookup yields CDR1 SQVTM and CDR2 ANQGSEA. The DNA for the CDR3 is TGCAGCGTTGAGCGGACAGCCACATTCTCGAACACCGGGGAGCTGTTTTTT. Protein sequence: CSVERTATFSNTGELFF.

The V gene is TRBV7-2, the J gene TRBJ2-1; D not certain. The CDR3 sequence is 11 residues long. CDR1 and CDR2 from the germline V gene are SGHTA and FQGNSA. In DNA, the CDR3 is TGTGTTACGGAAGGAGAGGCTGAGCAGTTCTTC. It translates to CVTEGEAEQFF. The whole variable domain, filled in from reference TRBV7-2 and TRBJ2-1, reads GAGVSQSPSNKVTEKGKDVELRCDPISGHTALYWYRQSLGQGLEFLIYFQGNSAPDKSGLPSDRFSAERTGGSVSTLTIQRTQQEDSAVYLCVTEGEAEQFFGPGTRLTVL.

This chain links TRBV4-2 with TRBJ2-3, with 7 bases identical to TRBD1. In germline, CDR1 is LGHNA, CDR2 YNFKEQ. V gave up 1 base and J gave up 4 bases; unmatched junction bases: 5. CDR3 length equals 15 residues. The CDR3 spells CASSQVRDSSDTQYF. Here the CDR3 DNA reads TGTGCCAGCAGCCAAGTACGGGACAGTTCAGATACGCAGTATTTT.

The V gene is TRBV30, the J gene TRBJ1-2, with 7 bases identical to TRBD1. The CDR3 has 13 amino acids. J gave up 6 bases and V 4 bases, and 8 bases lay outside the gene matches. Germline V CDR1 and CDR2: GTSNPN, SVGIG (reference sequence). The CDR3 DNA sequence: TGTGCCTGGACTTTACAGGGGAGGGATGGCTACACCTTC. Translation: CAWTLQGRDGYTF.

The V gene is TRBV6-1, the J gene TRBJ1-5; the match to TRBD1 covers 8 bases. The J segment lost 5 bases and the V segment lost 6 bases, leaving 6 bases of the junction unmatched. The CDR3 covers 14 residues. Germline V gene lookup returns CDR1 MNHNS and CDR2 SASEGT. The CDR3 loop reads CASSRQGSDQPQHF. DNA for the CDR3: TGTGCCAGCAGCCGACAGGGGTCTGATCAGCCCCAGCATTTT.

The chain employs TRBV6-5 and TRBJ2-7; D remains unclear. The CDR3 consists of 11 residues. Looked up from germline, CDR1 is MNHEY and CDR2 is SVGAGI. V lost 5 bases and J 4 bases, leaving 6 bases between the germline ends. The CDR3 spells CASSMGYEQYF. Written as DNA, the CDR3 is TGTGCCAGCAGTATGGGATACGAGCAGTACTTC.

The chain is built from TRBV6-6 and TRBJ1-1, with D hard to call. Trimming pared 3 bases from V and 10 bases from J, leaving 12 bases between. The CDR3 spans 12 residues. Germline CDR1 is MNHNY and CDR2 is SVGAGI (reference sequence). CDR3 in amino acids: CASSYGQEGAFF. CDR3 bases: TGTGCCAGCAGTTATGGTCAGGAAGGAGCTTTCTTT.